The 29 T cell receptor beta chains below all came from one sample that was sequenced in a study of blood T cell repertoires in COVID-19. Assay: immunoSEQ multiplex PCR; the TCRdb copy retains only in-frame clones and omits some. The sample carries more than 85,000 clones, around 90% recorded once. Sample: peripheral blood. The source is a human donor in a cohort sampled during active COVID-19.

This clone was counted only a few times. The chain uses TRBV29-1 and TRBJ2-7, with 8 bases fitting TRBD1. Germline V gene sequence: CDR1 SQVTM, CDR2 ANQGSEA. V lost 5 bases to trimming and J lost 0 bases; unmatched junction nucleotides: 6. This CDR3 is 14 amino acids long. In DNA form, the CDR3 reads TGCAGCGTTTCGGACAGGGAAGGCTCCTACGAGCAGTACTTC. This gives the protein CSVSDREGSYEQYF.

This clone appeared a single time. The gene calls are TRBV20-1 and TRBJ2-7; D unresolved. CDR3 size: 11 residues. Deletions cut 2 bases from V and 7 bases from J, with 9 bases between. Germline CDR1 DFQATT, CDR2 SNEGSKA (reference sequence). The CDR3 spells CSARTGWEQYF. Here the CDR3 DNA reads TGCAGTGCTAGAACCGGTTGGGAGCAGTACTTC.

The chain links TRBV6-5 to TRBJ1-2, with unresolved D. With 3 bases removed from V and 7 bases from J, the gap between germline ends came to 12 bases. Germline CDR1 reads MNHEY; CDR2 reads SVGAGI. The CDR3 loop spans 13 amino acids. The CDR3 region has the DNA TGTGCCAGCAGTTATACAGACGCGAGTGGCTACACCTTC. Translation gives CASSYTDASGYTF.

This sequence joins TRBV11-1 and TRBJ2-1; 7 bases agree with TRBD1. The J segment lost 2 bases and the V segment lost 1 base, leaving 2 bases of the junction unmatched. CDR1 and CDR2 from the germline V gene are SGHAT and FQDESV (reference sequence). The length of the CDR3 is 15 residues. CDR3 sequence: CASSLGQGAYNEQFF. CDR3 DNA: TGTGCCAGCAGCTTAGGTCAGGGGGCCTACAATGAGCAGTTCTTC.

This clone was seen only once. Relative to the germline gene, one junction end is altered; a read error may explain this. The gene calls are TRBV14 and TRBJ2-1; D is unresolved. Germline V lookup: CDR1 SGHDN, CDR2 FVKESK. The CDR3 extends over 11 amino acids. The CDR3 sequence: CASSFRSQQIF. For the CDR3, the DNA is TGTGCCAGCAGCTTCAGGTCTCAGCAGATCTTC.

The chain combines TRBV19 with TRBJ2-6; perhaps TRBD1 as D (5 bases). This CDR3 has 18 residues. V was trimmed by 4 bases and J by 4 bases, leaving 20 bases between them. CDR1 LNHDA and CDR2 SQIVND come from the germline V gene (reference sequence). CDR3 coding DNA: TGTGCCAGTAGTAAGGGGCGCGGCAGGGTGCAAGGGGCCAACGTCCTGACTTTC. Its translation is CASSKGRGRVQGANVLTF.

The chain recombines TRBV5-1 with TRBJ2-5; 7 bases map to TRBD2. There are 14 residues in the CDR3. Trimming at V came to 1 base and at J to 4 bases, leaving 4 bases not matched to a gene. Germline CDR1 is SGHRS and CDR2 is YFSETQ. The CDR3 nucleotides read TGCGCCAGCAGCTTGATGGGCGGGAGAGAGACCCAGTACTTC. Translating it yields CASSLMGGRETQYF. Full variable domain (missing parts from reference TRBV5-1 and TRBJ2-5): KAGVTQTPRYLIKTRGQQVTLSCSPISGHRSVSWYQQTPGQGLQFLFEYFSETQRNKGNFPGRFSGRQFSNSRSEMNVSTLELGDSALYLCASSLMGGRETQYFGPGTRLLVL.

This chain joins TRBV5-4 and TRBJ2-1; 11 nucleotides agree with TRBD2. V trimming: 1 base; J trimming: 4 bases; junction bases outside the gene matches: 7. Germline loops: CDR1 SGHNT, CDR2 YYREEE (reference sequence). The CDR3 is 17 amino acids. As DNA, the CDR3 is TGTGCCAGCAGCTTGTCGTCTAGCGGGGGGCTGTACAATGAGCAGTTCTTC. The encoded protein is CASSLSSSGGLYNEQFF.

The CDR3 nucleotides are TGCGCCAGCAGCTTGGCGGTCAACGAGCAGTACTTC. Protein: CASSLAVNEQYF. The rearrangement joins TRBV5-1 to TRBJ2-7; D is unclear. Trimming removed 0 bases from V and 5 bases from J, with 6 bases in between. The CDR3 extends over 12 amino acids. The germline gives CDR1 SGHRS, CDR2 YFSETQ. Complete variable domain (other parts from reference TRBV5-1 and TRBJ2-7): KAGVTQTPRYLIKTRGQQVTLSCSPISGHRSVSWYQQTPGQGLQFLFEYFSETQRNKGNFPGRFSGRQFSNSRSEMNVSTLELGDSALYLCASSLAVNEQYFGPGTRLTVT.

The chain couples TRBV6-5 to TRBJ2-1; TRBD2 matches 8 bases. Germline values: CDR1 MNHEY, CDR2 SVGAGI. CDR3 length equals 15 residues. The trim removed 6 bases at V and 4 bases at J, leaving 8 bases unmatched. The CDR3 spells CASRLLAEGYNEQFF. CDR3 sequence (DNA): TGTGCCAGCAGGCTACTAGCGGAAGGTTACAATGAGCAGTTCTTC.

The chain is built from TRBV6-6 and TRBJ2-1, with 7 bases lining up with TRBD1. The CDR3 is made up of 15 amino acids. CDR1 is MNHNY and CDR2 is SVGAGI in the germline V gene (reference sequence). After removal of 7 bases from V and 1 base from J, the junction contained 7 bases not matched to a gene. The CDR3 DNA is TGTGCCAGCACGTACAGGGGTCGGTCCTACAATGAGCAGTTCTTC. Its protein is CASTYRGRSYNEQFF.

The chain couples TRBV28 to TRBJ1-1; a weak D match, TRBD1 (6 bases). The CDR3 is 15 residues long. With 0 bases removed from V and 2 bases from J, the gap between germline ends came to 10 bases. The germline CDR1 and CDR2 sequences are MDHEN and SYDVKM. The CDR3 spells CASSLWGQINTEAFF. For the CDR3, the DNA is TGTGCCAGCAGTTTATGGGGACAAATAAACACTGAAGCTTTCTTT.

This clone was found once. The chain recombines TRBV4-1 with TRBJ2-7; the match to TRBD2 covers 10 bases. Losses at the gene ends were 6 bases for V and 1 base for J; bases not matched to a gene: 6. The CDR3 totals 15 residues. CDR1 and CDR2 (germline): MGHRA, YSYEKL. The CDR3 DNA reads TGCGCCAGCAGGGGGGGACTAGCGAGATCCTACGAGCAGTACTTC. This gives the protein CASRGGLARSYEQYF.

This clone has only one observation. The V gene is TRBV3-1 (or the pseudogene TRBV3-2), the J gene TRBJ2-7; D gene ambiguous. The CDR3 loop spans 11 amino acids. V was trimmed by 3 bases and J by 7 bases, leaving 7 bases between them. The germline CDR1 and CDR2 sequences are LGHDT and YNNKEL (reference sequence). CDR3 in amino acids: CASSQYREQYF. For the CDR3, the DNA is TGTGCCAGCAGCCAGTACCGGGAGCAGTACTTC.

V usage is TRBV9 and J usage is TRBJ2-3, with TRBD1 matching 7 bases. Losses at the gene ends were 1 base for V and 7 bases for J; bases not matched to a gene: 3. The CDR3 runs to 13 residues. Germline V gives CDR1 SGDLS, CDR2 YYNGEE. In nucleotides, the CDR3 is TGTGCCAGCAGCGTACCGGGACAGCATACGCAGTATTTT. Translated, it gives CASSVPGQHTQYF.

This CDR3 is CASSLTSGGSYTF. Written as DNA, the CDR3 is TGTGCCAGCAGCTTAACGTCGGGGGGAAGCTACACCTTC. The chain couples TRBV7-3 to TRBJ1-2; D may be TRBD1 (5 bases). The ends were cut back, 0 bases at V and 9 bases at J, with 11 bases in the middle. The CDR3 contains 13 residues. The germline CDR1 and CDR2 sequences are SGHTA and FQGTGA.

The gene calls are TRBV7-2 and TRBJ1-2; no reliable D call. V lost 4 bases to trimming and J lost 9 bases, with 12 bases between them. The CDR3 extends over 12 amino acids. From germline, CDR1 is SGHTA and CDR2 FQGNSA. Here the CDR3 DNA reads TGTGCCAGCAGCTATCGACGCGGTCGCTACACCTTC. As protein: CASSYRRGRYTF.

The chain combines TRBV6-5 with TRBJ1-2; the D gene is possibly TRBD1 (6 bases). The V gene lost 5 bases and the J gene lost 4 bases, with 17 bases spanning the gap. CDR1 and CDR2 from the germline V gene are MNHEY and SVGAGI. This CDR3 is built from 15 residues. Written as DNA, the CDR3 is TGTGCCAGCAGTACAAGGGGGGGGACGATCTATGGCTACACCTTC. This codes for CASSTRGGTIYGYTF.

The chain carries TRBV6-5 and TRBJ2-2; 8 bases agree with TRBD1. The CDR3 loop spans 15 amino acids. Germline V CDR1 and CDR2: MNHEY, SVGAGI. V trimming: 4 bases; J trimming: 3 bases; junction bases outside the gene matches: 4. CDR3 amino acids: CASSFGTGDTGELFF. The CDR3, as DNA: TGTGCCAGCAGTTTCGGGACAGGAGACACCGGGGAGCTGTTTTTT.

V is TRBV9 and J is TRBJ2-2; 14 nucleotides match TRBD2. Germline CDR1 is SGDLS and CDR2 is YYNGEE. V shed 3 bases, J shed 7 bases, and the junction held 5 bases outside the gene matches. The CDR3 runs to 16 residues. CDR3 in amino acids: CASSAGTSGSHGELFF. In DNA form, the CDR3 reads TGTGCCAGCAGCGCCGGGACTAGCGGGAGTCACGGGGAGCTGTTTTTT.

This clone was detected once. The rearrangement joins TRBV7-2 to TRBJ2-1, with 7 bases lining up with TRBD2. CDR3 size: 15 residues. CDR1 is SGHTA and CDR2 is FQGNSA in the germline V gene. With 2 bases clipped from V and 6 bases from J, the junction kept 7 bases outside the gene matches. In DNA, the CDR3 is TGTGCCAGCAGCTTATCGGTGGGAGGGCCCAATGAGCAGTTCTTC. It specifies CASSLSVGGPNEQFF.

The chain recombines TRBV4-3 with TRBJ1-6; 10 positions agree with TRBD1. The CDR3 is made up of 15 amino acids. V dropped 4 bases and J dropped 6; count of bases not matched to a gene: 3. Germline assignment: CDR1 LGHNA and CDR2 YSLEER. The DNA of the CDR3 is TGCGCCAGCAGCCCGGGACAGGGGAGTAATTCACCCCTCCACTTT. The encoded protein is CASSPGQGSNSPLHF.

The chain links TRBV12-5 to TRBJ2-3, with a possible D match to TRBD1 (6 bases). The CDR3 length is 15 residues. The ends were cut back, 7 bases at V and 0 bases at J, with 14 bases in the middle. Germline V gene data show CDR1 as LGHNT and CDR2 as FRNRAP. The CDR3 DNA sequence: TGTGCTAGTGCCTCGCCGGGACACAGCACAGATACGCAGTATTTT. Protein: CASASPGHSTDTQYF.

The CDR3 DNA is TGTGCCAGCAGCCCCGACGCGGGTCGAGATCAGCCCCAGCATTTT. It translates to CASSPDAGRDQPQHF. V is TRBV7-2 and J is TRBJ1-5; the D is unclear. The CDR3 totals 15 residues. Germline V gives CDR1 SGHTA, CDR2 FQGNSA. V dropped 5 bases and J dropped 5 bases, with 16 bases sitting between them. Combining the CDR3 with reference TRBV7-2 and TRBJ1-5 gives the whole variable domain GAGVSQSPSNKVTEKGKDVELRCDPISGHTALYWYRQSLGQGLEFLIYFQGNSAPDKSGLPSDRFSAERTGGSVSTLTIQRTQQEDSAVYLCASSPDAGRDQPQHFGDGTRLSIL.

The gene calls are TRBV18 and TRBJ2-4; 8 bases are a match to TRBD1. Germline-derived CDR1 and CDR2 are KGHSH and LQKENI. V was clipped by 3 bases and J by 3 bases; unmatched bases: 16. The CDR3 has 19 residues. CDR3 in amino acids: CASSPLTLQGGADKNIQYF. DNA of the CDR3: TGTGCCAGCTCACCCTTAACTTTACAGGGGGGTGCGGACAAAAACATTCAGTACTTC. Based on the CDR3 plus reference TRBV18 and TRBJ2-4, the full variable domain is NAGVMQNPRHLVRRRGQEARLRCSPMKGHSHVYWYRQLPEEGLKFMVYLQKENIIDESGMPKERFSAEFPKEGPSILRIQQVVRGDSAAYFCASSPLTLQGGADKNIQYFGAGTRLSVL.

The chain combines TRBV6-2 or TRBV6-3 with TRBJ1-3; D remains ambiguous. Trimming took off 5 bases at V and 0 bases at J, with 11 bases between the two ends. This CDR3 has 15 residues. Germline V gene sequence: CDR1 MNHEY, CDR2 SVGEGT. The CDR3 spells CASSGKLISGNTIYF. The CDR3 DNA reads TGTGCCAGCAGTGGTAAACTCATCTCTGGAAACACCATATATTTT.

The rearrangement uses TRBV10-3 and TRBJ1-1; D possibly corresponds to TRBD1 (5 bases). The CDR3 has 12 residues. Germline lookup yields CDR1 ENHRY and CDR2 SYGVKD. V dropped 7 bases and J dropped 0 bases, with 6 bases sitting between them. The CDR3 here is CAIKGLNTEAFF. The CDR3 DNA sequence: TGTGCCATCAAGGGGCTGAACACTGAAGCTTTCTTT.

The V and J genes are TRBV5-1 and TRBJ2-7; TRBD1 matches at 7 bases. The CDR3 is 17 residues long. V was pared by 4 bases and J by 2 bases, with 15 bases of the junction left unmatched. Looked up from germline, CDR1 is SGHRS and CDR2 is YFSETQ. The CDR3 DNA reads TGCGCCAGCAGCAAAATGGCCGGGACAGCGGAGACCTACGAGCAGTACTTC. Protein sequence: CASSKMAGTAETYEQYF.

This chain joins TRBV5-1 and TRBJ1-1; no reliable D call. The germline V gene encodes CDR1 SGHRS and CDR2 YFSETQ. The V end lost 0 bases, the J end lost 0 bases, and 9 bases lay between the germline ends. This CDR3 has 15 amino acids. The CDR3 DNA reads TGCGCCAGCAGCTTGGTTGGCAGTATGAACACTGAAGCTTTCTTT. The encoded protein is CASSLVGSMNTEAFF. The full variable domain, its missing parts supplied by reference TRBV5-1 and TRBJ1-1, is KAGVTQTPRYLIKTRGQQVTLSCSPISGHRSVSWYQQTPGQGLQFLFEYFSETQRNKGNFPGRFSGRQFSNSRSEMNVSTLELGDSALYLCASSLVGSMNTEAFFGQGTRLTVV.